This T cell receptor beta chain was sequenced in a study of human T cells and chemical hapten exposure. Across the study: Patients had diphenylcyclopropenone applied to the scalp weekly throughout the approximately 25-week study. Study-wide points: Controls had significantly fewer large CDR3 similarity clusters than were formed by expanded TCRs.

Individual cDNA molecules each carried unique molecular identifiers attached by the library. TCRdb itself ran the RACE reads through MiXCR, one entry per CDR3 protein. The sample has 150,000 to 200,000 distinct CDR3 sequences; around 23% are singletons. About this clonotype itself: Antigen: not known.

The CDR3 totals 13 residues. Germline loops: CDR1 MGHRA, CDR2 YSYEKL. The germline V and J ends were trimmed by 0 bases and 7 bases, with 9 bases remaining between them. The time point: patch test 3, about 24 weeks after DPC sensitization. The treatment: therapeutic diphenylcyclopropenone sensitization with weekly scalp DPC. Blood collection took place prior to placing each patch test. The sequences come from whole blood, collected in connection with sensitization to the hapten diphenylcyclopropenone (DPC). The gene calls are TRBV4-1 and TRBJ1-2; tentative D call: TRBD1 (5 bases). This sequence was found in a woman aged 40 to 50 with alopecia areata. Some clones in this sample may be carry-over from other donors' samples. CDR3 amino acids: CASSQDSGIGYTF. The CDR3 DNA is TGCGCCAGCAGCCAAGATTCAGGGATTGGCTACACCTTC.